This T cell receptor (beta chain) was identified in a study of blood T cell repertoires in COVID-19. Looking at the study overall: T cells, B-cell-depleted T cells, or PBMCs supplied cDNA or gDNA.

The CDR3 extends over 11 amino acids. The V gene end was trimmed by 4 bases and the J gene end by 11 bases; junction bases not matched to a gene: 4. Per the germline V gene, CDR1 is LGHDT and CDR2 is YNNKEL (reference sequence). Repertoires were generated with immunoSEQ multiplex PCR, while TCRdb's copy carries only in-frame clones and drops some. The data show about 130,000 clones, with roughly 86% seen just once and over 3.5% held by the top ten. This rearrangement joins TRBV3-1 (or the pseudogene TRBV3-2) to TRBJ1-2, with 7 bases matching TRBD1. The clonotype originates from a woman aged 60-75 years with acute or convalescent COVID-19. The sample taken for sequencing was peripheral blood. CDR3 nucleotides: TGTGCCAGCAGCCGAGACAGGGCTTACACCTTC. It codes for CASSRDRAYTF.